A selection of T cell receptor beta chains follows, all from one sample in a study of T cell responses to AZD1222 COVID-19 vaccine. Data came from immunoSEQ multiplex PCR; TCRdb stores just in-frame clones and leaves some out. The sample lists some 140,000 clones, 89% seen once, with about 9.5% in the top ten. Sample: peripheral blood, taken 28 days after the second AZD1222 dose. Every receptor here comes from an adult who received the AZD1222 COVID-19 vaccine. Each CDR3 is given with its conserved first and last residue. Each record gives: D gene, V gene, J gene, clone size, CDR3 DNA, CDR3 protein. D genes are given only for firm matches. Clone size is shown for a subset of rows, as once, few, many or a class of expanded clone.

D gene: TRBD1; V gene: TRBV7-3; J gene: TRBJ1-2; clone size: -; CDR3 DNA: TGTGCCAGCAGCTGGGACAGCTCTAACTATGGCTACACCTTC; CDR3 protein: CASSWDSSNYGYTF
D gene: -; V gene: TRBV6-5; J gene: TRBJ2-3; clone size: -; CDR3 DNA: TGTGCCAGCAGTTCCGATCCTGCGGGAAGCGGAGATACGCAGTATTTT; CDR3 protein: CASSSDPAGSGDTQYF
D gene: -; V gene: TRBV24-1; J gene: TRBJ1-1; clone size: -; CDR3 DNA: TGTGCCACCAGTGACCCAACAGGGACTGAAGCTTTCTTT; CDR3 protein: CATSDPTGTEAFF
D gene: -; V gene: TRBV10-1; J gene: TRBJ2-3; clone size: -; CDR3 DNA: TGCGCCAGCGGAGCCAGCACAGATACGCAGTATTTT; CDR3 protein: CASGASTDTQYF
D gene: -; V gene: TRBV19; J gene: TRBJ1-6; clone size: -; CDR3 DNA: TGTGCCAGTAGTATGTCACGGCAGAGGGGGACATATAATTCACCCCTCCACTTT; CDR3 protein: CASSMSRQRGTYNSPLHF
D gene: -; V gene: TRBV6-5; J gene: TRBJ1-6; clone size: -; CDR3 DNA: TGTGCCAGCAGTTACGGTTGGAGTAATTCACCCCTCCACTTT; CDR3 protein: CASSYGWSNSPLHF
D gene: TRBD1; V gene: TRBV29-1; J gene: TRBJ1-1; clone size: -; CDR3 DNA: TGCAGCGTAGGACAGGGAGGTACTGAAGCTTTCTTT; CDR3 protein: CSVGQGGTEAFF
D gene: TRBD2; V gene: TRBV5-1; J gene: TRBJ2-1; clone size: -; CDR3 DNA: TGCGCCAGCAGTTATGGGACTAGCGGGAGGGATGAGCAGTTCTTC; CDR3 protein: CASSYGTSGRDEQFF
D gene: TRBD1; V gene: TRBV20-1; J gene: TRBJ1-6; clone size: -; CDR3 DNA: TGCAGTGCTAGTACGGCAGGGGGCTTTGATTCACCCCTCCACTTT; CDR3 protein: CSASTAGGFDSPLHF
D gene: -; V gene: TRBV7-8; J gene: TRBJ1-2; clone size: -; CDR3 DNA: TGTGCCAGCAGCCCGACGGACGGGTATGGCTACACCTTC; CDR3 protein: CASSPTDGYGYTF
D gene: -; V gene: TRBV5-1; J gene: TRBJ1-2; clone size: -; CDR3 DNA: TGCGCCAGCAGCTTGGGTACAGGGACCGGCTACACCTTC; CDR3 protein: CASSLGTGTGYTF
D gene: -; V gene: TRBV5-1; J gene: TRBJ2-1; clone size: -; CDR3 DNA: TGCGCCAGCAGCTTGTTCGGGGCGGGCAATGAGCAGTTCTTC; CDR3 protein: CASSLFGAGNEQFF
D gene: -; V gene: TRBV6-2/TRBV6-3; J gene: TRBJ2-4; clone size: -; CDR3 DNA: TGTGCCAGCAGTTACAGGGCCCACGAGAACATTCAGTACTTC; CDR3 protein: CASSYRAHENIQYF
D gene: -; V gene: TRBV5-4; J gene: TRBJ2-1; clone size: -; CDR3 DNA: TGTGCCAGCAGCTTGTCGGGCCCCAATGAGCAGTTCTTC; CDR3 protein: CASSLSGPNEQFF
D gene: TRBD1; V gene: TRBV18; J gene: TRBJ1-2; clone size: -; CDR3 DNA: TGTGCCAGCTCACTTAGGGACAGGGCCGAGGACTATGGCTACACCTTC; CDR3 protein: CASSLRDRAEDYGYTF
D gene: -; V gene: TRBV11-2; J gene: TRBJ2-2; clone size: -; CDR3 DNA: TGTGCCAGCAGCTTAAGTTGGGGGGCGCGGGCCGGGGAGCTGTTTTTT; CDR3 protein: CASSLSWGARAGELFF
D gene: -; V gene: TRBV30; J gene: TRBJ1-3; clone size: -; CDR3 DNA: TGTGCCCAGACGGGCGCTGGAAACACCATATATTTT; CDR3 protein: CAQTGAGNTIYF
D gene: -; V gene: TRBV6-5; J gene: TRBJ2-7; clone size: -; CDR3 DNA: TGTGCCATCTTAACCGGGACTCGCTACGAGCAGTACTTC; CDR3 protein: CAILTGTRYEQYF
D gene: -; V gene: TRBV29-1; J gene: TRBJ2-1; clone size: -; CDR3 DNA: TGCAGCACCGACAGTCCGAATTCCTACAATGAGCAGTTCTTC; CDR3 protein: CSTDSPNSYNEQFF
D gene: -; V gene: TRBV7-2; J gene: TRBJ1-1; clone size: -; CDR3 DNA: TGTGCCAGCAGCTTAGGGGGTCAGACTGAAGCTTTCTTT; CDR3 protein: CASSLGGQTEAFF
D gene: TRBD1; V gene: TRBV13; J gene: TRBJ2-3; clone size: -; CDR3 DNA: TGTGCCAGCAGCCGCACAGGGGGATTCACAGATACGCAGTATTTT; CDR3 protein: CASSRTGGFTDTQYF
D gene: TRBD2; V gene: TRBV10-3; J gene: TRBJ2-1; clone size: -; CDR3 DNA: TGTGCCATCAAGGGGCTAGCGGGAGGGACCGAGCAGTTCTTC; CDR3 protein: CAIKGLAGGTEQFF
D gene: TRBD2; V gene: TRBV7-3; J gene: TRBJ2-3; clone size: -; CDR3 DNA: TGTGCCAGCAGCTTAACAGCGGGGGCTTCGCGGGATACGCAGTATTTT; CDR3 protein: CASSLTAGASRDTQYF
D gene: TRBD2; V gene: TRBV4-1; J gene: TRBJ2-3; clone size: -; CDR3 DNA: TGCGCCAGCAGCCAAGGGAACCCCCCGGGAGGGCCCTCAGATACGCAGTATTTT; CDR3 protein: CASSQGNPPGGPSDTQYF
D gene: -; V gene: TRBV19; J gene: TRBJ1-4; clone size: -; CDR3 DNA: TGTGCCAGTAGTATGGGTGGGGCGCGACCCGCGGACGGAAAACTGTTTTTT; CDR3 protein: CASSMGGARPADGKLFF
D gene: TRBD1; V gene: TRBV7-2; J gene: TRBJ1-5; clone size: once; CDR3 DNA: TGTGCCAGCAGCTTAGGACAGGGGATAGGGCAGCCCCAGCATTTT; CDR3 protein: CASSLGQGIGQPQHF
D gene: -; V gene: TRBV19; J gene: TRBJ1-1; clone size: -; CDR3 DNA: TGTGCCAGTAGACAGAACACTGAAGCTTTCTTT; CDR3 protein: CASRQNTEAFF
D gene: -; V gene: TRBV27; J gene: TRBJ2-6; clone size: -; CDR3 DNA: TGTGCCAGCAGTGAATTCTCTGGGGCCAACGTCCTGACTTTC; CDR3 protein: CASSEFSGANVLTF
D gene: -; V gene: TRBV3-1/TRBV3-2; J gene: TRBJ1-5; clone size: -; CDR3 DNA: TGTGCCAGCAGCCAAGTTATGGCGGGTCAGCCCCAGCATTTT; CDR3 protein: CASSQVMAGQPQHF
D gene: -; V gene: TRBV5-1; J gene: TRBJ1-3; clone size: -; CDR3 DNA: TGCGCCAGCAGCCCGGCAGAGGTCCGCGGAAACACCATATATTTT; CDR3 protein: CASSPAEVRGNTIYF
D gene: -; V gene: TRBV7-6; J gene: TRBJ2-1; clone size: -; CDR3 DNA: TGTGCCAGCAGCGCTCTTAATTCCTACAATGAGCAGTTCTTC; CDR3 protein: CASSALNSYNEQFF
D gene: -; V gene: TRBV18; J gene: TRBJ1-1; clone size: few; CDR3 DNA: TGTGCCAGCTCACCTAATAGCTACACTGAAGCTTTCTTT; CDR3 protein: CASSPNSYTEAFF
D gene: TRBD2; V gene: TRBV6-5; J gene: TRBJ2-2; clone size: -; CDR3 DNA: TGTGCCAGCAGTTCTCAACTAGCGGGGCCCAGAGAGCTGTTTTTT; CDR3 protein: CASSSQLAGPRELFF
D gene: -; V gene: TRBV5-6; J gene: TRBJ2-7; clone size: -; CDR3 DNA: TGTGCCAGCAGCGCGGGCCCCTACGAGCAGTACTTC; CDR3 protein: CASSAGPYEQYF
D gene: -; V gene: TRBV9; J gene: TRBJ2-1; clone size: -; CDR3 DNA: TGTGCCAGCAGCGTCGACAGAGACTACAATGAGCAGTTCTTC; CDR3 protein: CASSVDRDYNEQFF
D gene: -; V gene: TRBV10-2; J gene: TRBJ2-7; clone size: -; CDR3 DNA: TGCGCCAGCAGTCTGGCAGGACTCTCCTACGAGCAGTACTTC; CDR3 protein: CASSLAGLSYEQYF
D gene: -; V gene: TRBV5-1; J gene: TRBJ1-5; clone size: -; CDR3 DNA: TGCGCCAGCAGCTTGGGCTGGGAAGGGCAGCCCCAGCATTTT; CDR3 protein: CASSLGWEGQPQHF
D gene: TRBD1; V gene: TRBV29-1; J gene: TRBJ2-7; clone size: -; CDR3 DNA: TGCAGCGTCGCGAAGAGGACAGGGGGCTACGAGCAGTACTTC; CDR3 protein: CSVAKRTGGYEQYF
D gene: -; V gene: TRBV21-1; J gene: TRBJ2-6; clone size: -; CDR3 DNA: TGTGCCAGCAGCAAAGAAAGGGCAGGCCTCTCTGGGGCCAACGTCCTGACTTTC; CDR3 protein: CASSKERAGLSGANVLTF
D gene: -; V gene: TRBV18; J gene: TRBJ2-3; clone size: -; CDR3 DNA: TGTGCCAGCTCAGGGGACGGGTTAGATACGCAGTATTTT; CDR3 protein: CASSGDGLDTQYF
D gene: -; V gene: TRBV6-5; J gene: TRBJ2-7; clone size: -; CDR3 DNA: TGTGCCAGCAGTTCGCCAACCTCCTACGAGCAGTACTTC; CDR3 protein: CASSSPTSYEQYF
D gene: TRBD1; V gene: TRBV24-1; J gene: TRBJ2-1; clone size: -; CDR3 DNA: TGTGCCACCAGTTCTCCGGGACAGGGGGAAAATGAGCAGTTCTTC; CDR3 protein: CATSSPGQGENEQFF
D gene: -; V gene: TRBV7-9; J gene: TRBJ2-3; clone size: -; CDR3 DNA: TGTGCCAGCAGCTTACTCCAAAACACAGATACGCAGTATTTT; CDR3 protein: CASSLLQNTDTQYF
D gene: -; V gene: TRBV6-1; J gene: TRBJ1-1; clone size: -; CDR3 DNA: TGTGCCAGCAGTGACACGGCGGGGGAAAGAGCTTTCTTT; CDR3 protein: CASSDTAGERAFF
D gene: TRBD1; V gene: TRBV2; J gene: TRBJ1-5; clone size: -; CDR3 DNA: TGTGCCAGCAGTGAGGACAGGGGGTTTCAGCCCCAGCATTTT; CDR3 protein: CASSEDRGFQPQHF
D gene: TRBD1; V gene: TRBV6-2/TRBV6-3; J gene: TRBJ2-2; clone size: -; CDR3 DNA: TGTGCCAGCAGTACTGAGACAGGGTGGGGCACCGGGGAGCTGTTTTTT; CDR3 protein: CASSTETGWGTGELFF